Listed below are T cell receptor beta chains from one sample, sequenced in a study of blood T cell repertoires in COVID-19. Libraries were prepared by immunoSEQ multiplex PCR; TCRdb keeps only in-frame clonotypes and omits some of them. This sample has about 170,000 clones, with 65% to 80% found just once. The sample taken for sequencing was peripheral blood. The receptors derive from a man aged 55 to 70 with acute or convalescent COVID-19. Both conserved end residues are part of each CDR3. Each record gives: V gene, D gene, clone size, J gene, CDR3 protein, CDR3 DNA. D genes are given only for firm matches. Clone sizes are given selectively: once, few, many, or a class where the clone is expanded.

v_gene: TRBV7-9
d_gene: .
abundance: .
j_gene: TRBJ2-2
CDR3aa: CASSLSFSGELFF
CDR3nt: TGTGCCAGCAGCTTATCATTTTCCGGGGAGCTGTTTTTT

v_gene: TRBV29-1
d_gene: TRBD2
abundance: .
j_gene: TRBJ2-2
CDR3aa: CSVPGGRYTGELFF
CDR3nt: TGCAGCGTACCGGGGGGGCGATACACCGGGGAGCTGTTTTTT

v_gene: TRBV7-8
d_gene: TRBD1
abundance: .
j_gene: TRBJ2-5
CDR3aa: CASSLGRGRETQYF
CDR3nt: TGTGCCAGCAGCTTAGGCAGGGGGCGAGAGACCCAGTACTTC

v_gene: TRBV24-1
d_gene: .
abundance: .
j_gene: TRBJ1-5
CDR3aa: CATSVGDTDNQPQHF
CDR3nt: TGTGCCACCAGTGTGGGGGACACTGACAATCAGCCCCAGCATTTT

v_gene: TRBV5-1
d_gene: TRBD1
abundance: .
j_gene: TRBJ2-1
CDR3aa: CASARQGQEDEQFF
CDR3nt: TGCGCCAGCGCAAGACAGGGGCAGGAGGATGAGCAGTTCTTC

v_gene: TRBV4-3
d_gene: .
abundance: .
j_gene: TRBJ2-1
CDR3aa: CASSQEIGGGSYNEQFF
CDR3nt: TGCGCCAGCAGCCAAGAAATTGGGGGCGGCTCCTACAATGAGCAGTTCTTC

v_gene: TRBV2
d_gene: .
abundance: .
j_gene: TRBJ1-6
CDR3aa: CASRRGLGSPLHF
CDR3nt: TGTGCCAGCAGACGAGGTTTAGGCTCACCCCTCCACTTT

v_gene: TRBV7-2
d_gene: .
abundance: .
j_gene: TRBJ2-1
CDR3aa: CASSLQGSSEQFF
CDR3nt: TGTGCCAGCAGCTTACAGGGCTCTAGTGAGCAGTTCTTC

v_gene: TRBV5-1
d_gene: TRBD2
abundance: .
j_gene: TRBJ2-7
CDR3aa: CASSFSGVTYEQYF
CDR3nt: TGCGCCAGCAGCTTCAGCGGGGTCACCTACGAGCAGTACTTC

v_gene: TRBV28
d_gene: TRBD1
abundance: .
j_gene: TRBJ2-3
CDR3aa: CASSETGQGALDTQYF
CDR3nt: TGTGCCAGCAGTGAAACGGGACAGGGTGCCCTAGATACGCAGTATTTT

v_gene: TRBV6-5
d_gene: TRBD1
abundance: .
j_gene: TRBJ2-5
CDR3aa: CASREDRGRETQYF
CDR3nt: TGTGCCAGCAGGGAGGACAGGGGGCGAGAGACCCAGTACTTC

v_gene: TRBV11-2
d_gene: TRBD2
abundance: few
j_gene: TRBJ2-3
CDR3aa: CASSLDLAGTDTQYF
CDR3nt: TGTGCCAGCAGCTTAGACCTAGCGGGCACAGATACGCAGTATTTT

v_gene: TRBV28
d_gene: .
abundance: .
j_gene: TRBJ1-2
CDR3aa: CASRGTLLNYGYTF
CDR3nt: TGTGCCAGCAGGGGGACATTACTCAACTATGGCTACACCTTC

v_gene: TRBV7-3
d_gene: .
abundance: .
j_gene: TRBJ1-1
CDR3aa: CASSLDRGTEAFF
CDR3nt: TGTGCCAGCAGCTTAGATAGGGGAACTGAAGCTTTCTTT

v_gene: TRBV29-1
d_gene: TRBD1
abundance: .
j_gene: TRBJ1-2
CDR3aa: CSVDLRGYYGYTF
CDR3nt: TGCAGCGTTGACCTCAGGGGGTACTATGGCTACACCTTC

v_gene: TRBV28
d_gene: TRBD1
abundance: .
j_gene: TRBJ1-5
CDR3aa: CASRYRGRGNQPQHF
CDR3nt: TGTGCCAGCAGATACAGGGGTCGAGGCAATCAGCCCCAGCATTTT

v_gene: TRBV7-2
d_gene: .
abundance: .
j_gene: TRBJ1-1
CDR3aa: CASSTSGNTEAFF
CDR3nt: TGTGCCAGCAGCACTTCGGGGAACACTGAAGCTTTCTTT

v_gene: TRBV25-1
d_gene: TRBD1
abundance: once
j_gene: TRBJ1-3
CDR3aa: CASSESGQGRGNTIYF
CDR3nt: TGTGCCAGCAGTGAATCGGGACAGGGGAGAGGAAACACCATATATTTT

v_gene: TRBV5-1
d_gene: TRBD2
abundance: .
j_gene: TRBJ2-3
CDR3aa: CASSLGLAGSTDTQYF
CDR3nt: TGCGCCAGCAGCCTGGGACTAGCGGGAAGCACAGATACGCAGTATTTT

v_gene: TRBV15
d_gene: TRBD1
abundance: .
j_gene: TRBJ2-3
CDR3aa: CTTRHRGGTDTQYF
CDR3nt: TGTACCACTCGTCACAGGGGTGGCACAGATACGCAGTATTTT

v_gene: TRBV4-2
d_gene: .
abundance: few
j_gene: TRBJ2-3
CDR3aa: CASSQGLADTQYF
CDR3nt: TGTGCCAGCAGCCAAGGGCTGGCAGATACGCAGTATTTT

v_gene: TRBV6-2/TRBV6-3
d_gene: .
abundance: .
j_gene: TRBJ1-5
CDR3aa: CASSYVRGNQPQHF
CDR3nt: TGTGCCAGCAGTTACGTTCGGGGCAATCAGCCCCAGCATTTT

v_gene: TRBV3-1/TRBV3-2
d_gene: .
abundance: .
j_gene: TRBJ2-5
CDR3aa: CASSDQGTPKETQYF
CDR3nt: TGTGCCAGCAGCGACCAGGGGACACCTAAAGAGACCCAGTACTTC

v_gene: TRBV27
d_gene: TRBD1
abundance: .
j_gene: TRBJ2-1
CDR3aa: CASSLRGQGGNEQFF
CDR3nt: TGTGCCAGCAGTTTACGGGGACAGGGTGGGAATGAGCAGTTCTTC

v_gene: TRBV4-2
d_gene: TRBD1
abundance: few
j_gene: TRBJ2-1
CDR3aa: CASSQEFGTTGGIRNEQFF
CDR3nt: TGTGCCAGCAGCCAAGAGTTTGGGACAACAGGGGGGATTCGGAATGAGCAGTTCTTC

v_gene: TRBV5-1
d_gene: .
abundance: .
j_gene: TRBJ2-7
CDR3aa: CASSLEAGPYEQYF
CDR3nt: TGCGCCAGCAGCTTGGAGGCAGGGCCCTACGAGCAGTACTTC

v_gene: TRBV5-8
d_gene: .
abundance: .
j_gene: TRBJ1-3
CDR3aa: CASSSGQGISSGNTIYF
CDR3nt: TGTGCCAGCAGCTCCGGTCAGGGGATCAGCTCTGGAAACACCATATATTTT

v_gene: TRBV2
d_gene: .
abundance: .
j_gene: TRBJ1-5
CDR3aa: CASSEVRRAQPQHF
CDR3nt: TGTGCCAGCAGTGAAGTCCGCAGGGCTCAGCCCCAGCATTTT